The clone carrying this TCR beta chain was seen a handful of times. Its antigen remains unidentified. 13 Jbeta primers and 60 Vbeta primers were used for the PCR. The method was immunoSEQ multiplex PCR; TCRdb's version includes in-frame clones alone and lacks a portion of them. Here the sample spans roughly 150,000 clones, 75% being singletons. This entry is derived from a study of cytomegalovirus exposure and HLA in healthy donors. Study-level findings and limits: Across donors, presence/absence analyses took sequencing depth to be roughly uniform. The study labeled more than 150 TCR beta chains cytomegalovirus-associated.

With 10 bases clipped from V and 2 bases from J, the junction kept 9 bases outside the gene matches. This CDR3 has 14 amino acids. From germline, CDR1 is MNHNS and CDR2 SASEGT. The sample was PBMCs. The receptor was isolated from a man aged 25-45 years in good health and CMV-seronegative. The rearrangement joins TRBV6-1 to TRBJ1-1; 8 bases map to TRBD1. This CDR3 is CAIKSTGANTEAFF. As DNA, the CDR3 is TGTGCCATCAAATCGACAGGGGCTAACACTGAAGCTTTCTTT.